This T cell receptor beta chain derives from a study of blood T cell repertoires in COVID-19. Across the whole study: Donors in the United States, Italy and Spain gave samples during acute or convalescent COVID-19. Nucleic acid was either cDNA or gDNA, and it came from T cells, B-cell-depleted T cells, or PBMCs.

TCRdb's copy holds only in-frame clones and misses some; the assay was immunoSEQ multiplex PCR. The sample includes about 230,000 clones, just over 85% of them seen just once. Seattle enrolled patients during active infection and tracked them longitudinally. Looked up from germline, CDR1 is SGHDT and CDR2 is YYEEEE. Trimming took 4 bases from V and 9 from J; bases not matched to a gene: 7. The CDR3 is 14 residues long. The source is a man aged 50-59 years with COVID-19, enrolled during active disease. Sequencing was done on a sample of peripheral blood. The chain employs TRBV5-6 and TRBJ1-6, with 7 bases fitting TRBD1. CDR3 residues: CASSNRGPTSPLHF. CDR3 nucleotides: TGTGCCAGCAGCAACAGGGGTCCGACTTCACCCCTCCACTTT.